A single T cell receptor beta chain is shown here with its context. Its matching antigen is unknown. This sample is drawn from a study of shared clonotypes between healthy human individuals. Method: immunoSEQ multiplex PCR; TCRdb's copy keeps in-frame clones and lacks some. The top ten hold 0.5% to 0.6% of the sample, which has about 1 million clones, around 78% seen once. Whole-study findings and limits: Generation of non-shared clonotypes was less probable than generation of clonotypes shared by all four donors.

This sequence was found in a man aged 18 to 29 in good health. Some clones in this sample may be carry-over from other donors' samples. Sequenced sample: memory CD4+ T cells from PBMCs. Subset in this sample: CD45RA-negative fraction.

CDR3 in DNA: TGTGCCAGCAGCCAGACGGGGACACTAAATGAAAAACTGTTTTTT. This codes for CASSQTGTLNEKLFF. The V call is TRBV7-8, the J call TRBJ1-4; a possible D gene is TRBD1 (6 bases). Trimming left V 5 bases short and J 5 bases short, with 15 bases between. The CDR3 sequence is 15 residues long. The V gene's germline CDR1 is SGHVS and CDR2 FQNEAQ.